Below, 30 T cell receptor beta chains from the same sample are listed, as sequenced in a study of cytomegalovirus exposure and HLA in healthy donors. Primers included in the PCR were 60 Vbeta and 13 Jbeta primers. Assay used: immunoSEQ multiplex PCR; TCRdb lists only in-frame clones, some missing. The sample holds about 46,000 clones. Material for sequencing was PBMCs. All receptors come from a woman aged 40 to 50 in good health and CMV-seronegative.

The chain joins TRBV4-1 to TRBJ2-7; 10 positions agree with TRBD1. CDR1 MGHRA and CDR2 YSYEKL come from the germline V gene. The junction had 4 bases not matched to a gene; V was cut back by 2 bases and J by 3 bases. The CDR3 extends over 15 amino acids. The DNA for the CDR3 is TGCGCCAGCAGCCAACTAGGGACAGGGGACTACGAGCAGTACTTC. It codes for CASSQLGTGDYEQYF.

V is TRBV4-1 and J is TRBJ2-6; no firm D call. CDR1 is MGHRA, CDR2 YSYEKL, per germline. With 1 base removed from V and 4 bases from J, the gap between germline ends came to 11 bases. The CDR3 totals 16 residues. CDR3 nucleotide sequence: TGCGCCAGCAGCCAAGGGGCGTTTAGAGGGGCCAACGTCCTGACTTTC. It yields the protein CASSQGAFRGANVLTF.

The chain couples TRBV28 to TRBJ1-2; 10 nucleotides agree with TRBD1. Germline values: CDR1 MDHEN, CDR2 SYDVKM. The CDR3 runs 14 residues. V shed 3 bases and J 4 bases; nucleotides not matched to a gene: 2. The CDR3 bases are TGTGCCAGCAGTTTGGGACAGGGGCTCTATGGCTACACCTTC. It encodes CASSLGQGLYGYTF.

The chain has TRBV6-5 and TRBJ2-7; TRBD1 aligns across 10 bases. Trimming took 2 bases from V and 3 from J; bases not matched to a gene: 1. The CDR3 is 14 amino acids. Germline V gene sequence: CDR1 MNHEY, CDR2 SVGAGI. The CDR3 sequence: CASSYDRGLYEQYF. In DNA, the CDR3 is TGTGCCAGCAGTTACGACAGGGGGCTCTACGAGCAGTACTTC.

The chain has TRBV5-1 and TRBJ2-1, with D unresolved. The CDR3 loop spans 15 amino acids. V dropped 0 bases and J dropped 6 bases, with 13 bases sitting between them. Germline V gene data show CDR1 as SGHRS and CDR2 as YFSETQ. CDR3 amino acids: CASSLEASRANEQFF. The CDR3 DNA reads TGCGCCAGCAGCTTGGAAGCGTCCCGAGCCAATGAGCAGTTCTTC.

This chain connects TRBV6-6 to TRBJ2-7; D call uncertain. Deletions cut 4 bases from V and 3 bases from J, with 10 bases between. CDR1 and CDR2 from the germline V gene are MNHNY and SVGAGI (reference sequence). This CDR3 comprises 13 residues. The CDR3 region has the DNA TGTGCCAGCAGTTGGTCCAGGTTCTACGAGCAGTACTTC. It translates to CASSWSRFYEQYF.

CDR3 loop: CSGLAGVSETQYF. CDR3 sequence (DNA): TGCAGCGGTTTAGCGGGAGTATCAGAGACCCAGTACTTC. The rearrangement joins TRBV29-1 to TRBJ2-5; 9 nucleotides agree with TRBD2. The germline CDR1 and CDR2 sequences are SQVTM and ANQGSEA. V trimming: 7 bases; J trimming: 4 bases; junction bases outside the gene matches: 7. CDR3 length: 13 residues.

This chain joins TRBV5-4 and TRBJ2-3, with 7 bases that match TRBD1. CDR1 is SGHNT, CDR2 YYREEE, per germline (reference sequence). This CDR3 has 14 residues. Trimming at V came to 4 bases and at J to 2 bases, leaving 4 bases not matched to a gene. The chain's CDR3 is CASSRQGTTDTQYF. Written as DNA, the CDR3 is TGTGCCAGCAGCAGACAGGGTACCACAGATACGCAGTATTTT.

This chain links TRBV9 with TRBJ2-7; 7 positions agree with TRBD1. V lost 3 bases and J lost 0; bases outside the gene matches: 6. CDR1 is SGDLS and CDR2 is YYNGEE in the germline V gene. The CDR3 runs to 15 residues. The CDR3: CASSALDRDSYEQYF. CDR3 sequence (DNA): TGTGCCAGCAGCGCGCTAGACAGGGACTCCTACGAGCAGTACTTC.

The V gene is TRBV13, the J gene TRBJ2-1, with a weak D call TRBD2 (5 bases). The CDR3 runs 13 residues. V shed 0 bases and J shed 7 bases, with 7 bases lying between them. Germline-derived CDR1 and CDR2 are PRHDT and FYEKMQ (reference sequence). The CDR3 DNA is TGTGCCAGCAGCTTAGGCGGGAAAAATGAGCAGTTCTTC. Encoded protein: CASSLGGKNEQFF.

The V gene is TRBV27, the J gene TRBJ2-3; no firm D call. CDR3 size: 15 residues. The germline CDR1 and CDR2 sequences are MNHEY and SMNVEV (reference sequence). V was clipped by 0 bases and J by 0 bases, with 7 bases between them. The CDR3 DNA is TGTGCCAGCAGTTTATCCCGGAGTAGCACAGATACGCAGTATTTT. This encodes CASSLSRSSTDTQYF.

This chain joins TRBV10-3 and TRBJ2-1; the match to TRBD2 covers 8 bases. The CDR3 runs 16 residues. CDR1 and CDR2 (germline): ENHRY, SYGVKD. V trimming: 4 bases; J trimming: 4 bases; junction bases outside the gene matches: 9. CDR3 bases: TGTGCCATCAGTGCGGGGGCTAGCGGGTATTACAATGAGCAGTTCTTC. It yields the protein CAISAGASGYYNEQFF.

The CDR3 is CASSQASRGTEAFF. In DNA form, the CDR3 reads TGTGCCAGCAGCCAAGCGTCAAGGGGCACTGAAGCTTTCTTT. The rearrangement links TRBV7-8 to TRBJ1-1; possibly TRBD1 for D (5 bases). The germline V and J ends were trimmed by 5 bases and 4 bases, with 14 bases remaining between them. There are 14 residues in the CDR3. Germline loops: CDR1 SGHVS, CDR2 FQNEAQ.

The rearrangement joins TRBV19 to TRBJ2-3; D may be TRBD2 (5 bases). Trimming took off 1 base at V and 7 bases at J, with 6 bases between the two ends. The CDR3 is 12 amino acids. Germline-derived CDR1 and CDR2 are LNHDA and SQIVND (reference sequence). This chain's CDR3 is CASSIGLNTQYF. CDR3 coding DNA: TGTGCCAGTAGTATAGGACTAAATACGCAGTATTTT.

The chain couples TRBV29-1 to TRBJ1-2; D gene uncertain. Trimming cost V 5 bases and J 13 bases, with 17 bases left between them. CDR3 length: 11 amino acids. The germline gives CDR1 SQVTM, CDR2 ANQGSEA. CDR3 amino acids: CSVTRGEGSTF. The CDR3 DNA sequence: TGCAGCGTTACCCGCGGGGAAGGAAGCACCTTC.

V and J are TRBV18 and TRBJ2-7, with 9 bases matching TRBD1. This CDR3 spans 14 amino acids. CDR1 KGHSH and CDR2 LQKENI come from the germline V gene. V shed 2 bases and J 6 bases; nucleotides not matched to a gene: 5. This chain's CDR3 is CASSPSQGAVEQYF. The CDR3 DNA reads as TGTGCCAGCTCACCATCACAGGGGGCGGTCGAGCAGTACTTC.

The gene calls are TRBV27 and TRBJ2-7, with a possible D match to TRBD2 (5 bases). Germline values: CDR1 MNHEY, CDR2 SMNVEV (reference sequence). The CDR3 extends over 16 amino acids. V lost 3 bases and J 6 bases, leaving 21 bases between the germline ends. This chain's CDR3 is CASSLEVASLGVEQYF. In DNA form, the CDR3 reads TGTGCCAGCAGTTTGGAGGTTGCTAGCCTAGGAGTCGAGCAGTACTTC.

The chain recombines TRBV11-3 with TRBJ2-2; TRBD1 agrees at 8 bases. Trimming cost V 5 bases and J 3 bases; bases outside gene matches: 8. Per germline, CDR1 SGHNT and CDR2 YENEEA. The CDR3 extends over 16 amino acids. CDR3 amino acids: CASSPRQGAYTGELFF. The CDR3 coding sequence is TGTGCCAGCAGCCCCAGGCAGGGGGCTTACACCGGGGAGCTGTTTTTT. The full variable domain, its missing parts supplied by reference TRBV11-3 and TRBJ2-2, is EAGVVQSPRYKIIEKKQPVAFWCNPISGHNTLYWYLQNLGQGPELLIRYENEEAVDDSQLPKDRFSAERLKGVDSTLKIQPAELGDSAVYLCASSPRQGAYTGELFFGEGSRLTVL.

CDR3 sequence: CASSYSTQTTGEQFF. In DNA form, the CDR3 reads TGTGCCAGCAGTTACTCGACGCAAACAACAGGAGAGCAGTTCTTC. J is TRBJ2-1 and V is TRBV6-7; D perhaps matches TRBD1 (5 bases). TRBV6-7 is an ORF for which the function is uncertain. This CDR3 is built from 15 residues. The germline V and J ends were trimmed by 0 bases and 10 bases, with 16 bases remaining between them.

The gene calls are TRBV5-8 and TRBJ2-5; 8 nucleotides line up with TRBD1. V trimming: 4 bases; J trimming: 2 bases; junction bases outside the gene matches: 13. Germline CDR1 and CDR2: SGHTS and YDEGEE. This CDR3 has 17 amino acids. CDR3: CASSGGTGFRIQETQYF. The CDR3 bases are TGTGCCAGCAGCGGAGGGACAGGTTTCCGGATACAAGAGACCCAGTACTTC.

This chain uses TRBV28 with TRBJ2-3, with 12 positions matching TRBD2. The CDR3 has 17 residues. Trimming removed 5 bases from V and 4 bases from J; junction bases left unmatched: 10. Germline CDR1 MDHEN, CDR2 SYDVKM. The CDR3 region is CASSTTSSGRAPDTQYF. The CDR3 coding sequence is TGTGCCAGCAGTACAACCTCTAGCGGGAGGGCCCCAGATACGCAGTATTTT. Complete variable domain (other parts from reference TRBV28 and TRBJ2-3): DVKVTQSSRYLVKRTGEKVFLECVQDMDHENMFWYRQDPGLGLRLIYFSYDVKMKEKGDIPEGYSVSREKKERFSLILESASTNQTSMYLCASSTTSSGRAPDTQYFGPGTRLTVL.

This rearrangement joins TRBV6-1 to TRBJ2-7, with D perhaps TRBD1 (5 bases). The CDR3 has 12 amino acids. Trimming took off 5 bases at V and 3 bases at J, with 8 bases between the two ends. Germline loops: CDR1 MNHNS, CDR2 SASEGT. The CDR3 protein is CASSLDSYEQYF. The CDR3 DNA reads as TGTGCCAGCAGTCTCGACAGCTACGAGCAGTACTTC.

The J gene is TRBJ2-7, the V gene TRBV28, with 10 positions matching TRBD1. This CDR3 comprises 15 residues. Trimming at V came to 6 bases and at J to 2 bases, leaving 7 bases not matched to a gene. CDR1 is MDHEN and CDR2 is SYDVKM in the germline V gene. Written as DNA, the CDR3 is TGTGCCAGCAGCACCGGGACAGGGGTCCCCTACGAGCAGTACTTC. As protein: CASSTGTGVPYEQYF.

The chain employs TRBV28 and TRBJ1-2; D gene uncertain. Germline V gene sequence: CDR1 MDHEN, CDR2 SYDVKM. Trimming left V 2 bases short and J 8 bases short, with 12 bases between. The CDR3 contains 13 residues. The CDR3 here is CASSLNPREGYTF. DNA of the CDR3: TGTGCCAGCAGTTTAAATCCCCGGGAGGGCTACACCTTC.

For the CDR3, the DNA is TGTGCCAGCTCACCAGGGACAGGGGGTAGCAATCAGCCCCAGCATTTT. Translated: CASSPGTGGSNQPQHF. V usage is TRBV18 and J usage is TRBJ1-5; 11 nucleotides agree with TRBD1. Germline V lookup: CDR1 KGHSH, CDR2 LQKENI. The junction had 0 bases not matched to a gene; V was cut back by 2 bases and J by 0 bases. The CDR3 has 16 amino acids.

This chain's CDR3 is CARSPTPGQGAQHF. The CDR3 region has the DNA TGTGCCAGAAGCCCGACCCCGGGACAGGGAGCCCAGCATTTT. The chain links TRBV5-3 to TRBJ1-5; 9 nucleotides match TRBD1. TRBV5-3 is placed among ORFs of uncertain function. The CDR3 is 14 residues long. The V gene end was trimmed by 4 bases and the J gene end by 11 bases; junction bases not matched to a gene: 10.

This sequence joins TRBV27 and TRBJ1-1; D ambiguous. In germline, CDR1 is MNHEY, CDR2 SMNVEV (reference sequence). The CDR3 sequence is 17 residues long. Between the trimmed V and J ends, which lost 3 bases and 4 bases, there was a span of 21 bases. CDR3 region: CASSFRSPGYRGTEAFF. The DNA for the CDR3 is TGTGCCAGCAGTTTCAGATCTCCGGGATACCGGGGCACTGAAGCTTTCTTT.

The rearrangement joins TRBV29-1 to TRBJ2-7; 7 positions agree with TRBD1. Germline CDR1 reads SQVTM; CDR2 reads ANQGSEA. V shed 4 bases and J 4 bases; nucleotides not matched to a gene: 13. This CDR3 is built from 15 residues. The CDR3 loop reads CSVVPERGRGYEQYF. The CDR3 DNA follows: TGCAGCGTTGTCCCTGAGAGGGGGCGCGGGTACGAGCAGTACTTC.

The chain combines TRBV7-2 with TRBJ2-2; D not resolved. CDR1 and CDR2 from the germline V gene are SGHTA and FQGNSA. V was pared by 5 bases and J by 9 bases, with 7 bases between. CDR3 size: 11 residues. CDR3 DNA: TGTGCCAGCAGCGAGAAGTGGGAGCTGTTTTTT. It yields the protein CASSEKWELFF.

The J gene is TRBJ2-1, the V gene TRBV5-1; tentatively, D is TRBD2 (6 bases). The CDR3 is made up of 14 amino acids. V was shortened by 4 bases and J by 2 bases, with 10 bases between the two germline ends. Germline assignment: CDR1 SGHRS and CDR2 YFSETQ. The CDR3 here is CASSRRGPYNEQFF. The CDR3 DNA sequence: TGCGCCAGCAGCCGGCGGGGACCCTACAATGAGCAGTTCTTC.